One and the same sample provided the 26 T cell receptor beta chains below, sequenced in a study of blood T cell repertoires in COVID-19 (TCRdb year 2020). Receptor amplification or capture employed the immunoSEQ multiplex PCR assay. This immuneACCESS table, as held by TCRdb, lists in-frame sequences with V and J called but not all clones. Of the missing ones, under half trace to an unresolved V gene in checked studies; the others have no known cause. The sample contains 150,000 to 200,000 clones, approximately 86% of them found a single time. The ten most abundant clones make up 1.6% of the sample. The sequenced sample was peripheral blood. The origin of the receptors is a woman aged 45-60 years with acute or convalescent COVID-19.

The chain combines TRBV11-2 with TRBJ2-4; weak D call: TRBD1 (6 bases). In germline, CDR1 is SGHAT, CDR2 FQNNGV. CDR3 size: 17 residues. V was cut by 5 bases and J by 6 bases, with 23 bases left in between. The CDR3 spells CASSPGSRGKLRNIQYF. The CDR3 DNA reads TGTGCCAGCAGCCCCGGATCCAGGGGAAAGTTGAGAAACATTCAGTACTTC.

This clone was counted once. The gene calls are TRBV24-1 and TRBJ2-3; D may be TRBD1 (6 bases). Per the germline V gene, CDR1 is KGHDR and CDR2 is SFDVKD. V was pared by 3 bases and J by 5 bases, with 14 bases between. The CDR3 loop spans 15 amino acids. CDR3 in amino acids: CATSDAGDMGDTQYF. Written as DNA, the CDR3 is TGTGCCACCAGTGATGCAGGGGATATGGGAGATACGCAGTATTTT.

The rearrangement joins TRBV4-3 to TRBJ1-1; no clear D gene. Germline assignment: CDR1 LGHNA and CDR2 YSLEER. V lost 2 bases and J lost 4, with 8 bases in between. The CDR3 is made up of 13 amino acids. The CDR3 region has the DNA TGCGCCAGCAGCCAACGGGCGGGCACTGAAGCTTTCTTT. Translation gives CASSQRAGTEAFF.

The genes are TRBV15 and TRBJ1-2; TRBD1 agrees at 9 bases. There are 16 residues in the CDR3. Trimming at V came to 1 base and at J to 7 bases, leaving 10 bases not matched to a gene. The germline CDR1 and CDR2 sequences are LNHNV and YYDKDF (reference sequence). CDR3 nucleotide sequence: TGTGCCACCAGCAGAGTCCTGGGACAGGGCGGGCTTGGCTACACCTTC. It is translated as CATSRVLGQGGLGYTF.

The chain joins TRBV7-2 to TRBJ2-5; 8 nucleotides align to TRBD2. Trimming took 3 bases from V and 3 from J; bases not matched to a gene: 6. This CDR3 is 15 amino acids long. Germline V gene data show CDR1 as SGHTA and CDR2 as FQGNSA. The CDR3 reads CASSFAGGLKETQYF. DNA for the CDR3: TGTGCCAGCAGCTTCGCGGGGGGCCTAAAAGAGACCCAGTACTTC.

The rearrangement joins TRBV2 to TRBJ2-5, with D uncertain. Germline-derived CDR1 and CDR2 are SNHLY and FYNNEI. The CDR3 has 14 amino acids. V lost 4 bases and J 2 bases, leaving 11 bases between the germline ends. In DNA, the CDR3 is TGTGCCAGCAGTGTAGTTGTCCGTCAAGAGACCCAGTACTTC. It specifies CASSVVVRQETQYF.

The chain joins TRBV10-1 to TRBJ2-1, with 10 bases identical to TRBD2. The V gene end was trimmed by 6 bases and the J gene end by 5 bases; junction bases not matched to a gene: 7. The germline V gene encodes CDR1 WNHNN and CDR2 SYGVQD (reference sequence). The CDR3 consists of 15 residues. The CDR3 here is CASSPGLASNNEQFF. As DNA, the CDR3 is TGCGCCAGCAGCCCGGGACTAGCGAGCAACAATGAGCAGTTCTTC.

The chain couples TRBV5-1 to TRBJ2-7; D is undetermined. Trimming cost V 0 bases and J 5 bases, with 6 bases left between them. The CDR3 has 12 residues. CDR1 is SGHRS, CDR2 YFSETQ, per germline. The DNA of the CDR3 is TGCGCCAGCAGCTTGGCCGAGAACGAGCAGTACTTC. Translation: CASSLAENEQYF.

The chain joins TRBV5-4 to TRBJ2-3; tentatively, D is TRBD2 (6 bases). V gave up 3 bases and J gave up 0 bases, with 11 bases separating them. There are 15 residues in the CDR3. CDR1 and CDR2 from the germline V gene are SGHNT and YYREEE (reference sequence). The CDR3 loop reads CASSSGLSSTDTQYF. In nucleotides, the CDR3 is TGTGCCAGCAGCTCAGGACTATCTAGCACAGATACGCAGTATTTT.

This chain uses TRBV25-1 with TRBJ2-7; possible D gene TRBD1, 6 bases. With 7 bases removed from V and 1 base from J, the gap between germline ends came to 17 bases. CDR1 is MGHDK and CDR2 is SYGVNS in the germline V gene. This CDR3 spans 15 amino acids. CDR3 nucleotides: TGTGCCAGCACCGCACCGGGACACTTATCCTACGAGCAGTACTTC. Amino acids: CASTAPGHLSYEQYF.

This chain connects TRBV19 to TRBJ1-5; no reliable D call. CDR1 and CDR2 from the germline V gene are LNHDA and SQIVND (reference sequence). CDR3 length: 17 residues. Trimming left V 3 bases short and J 0 bases short, with 15 bases between. CDR3: CASSMLSRSDSNQPQHF. CDR3 in DNA: TGTGCCAGTAGTATGCTCTCCAGGTCGGATAGCAATCAGCCCCAGCATTTT.

The chain joins TRBV5-1 to TRBJ1-3; a possible D gene is TRBD1 (5 bases). V gave up 5 bases and J gave up 0 bases, with 12 bases separating them. The CDR3 spans 15 residues. The germline V gene has CDR1 SGHRS and CDR2 YFSETQ. CDR3 bases: TGCGCCAGCAGTCTAACAGGCAACTCTGGAAACACCATATATTTT. It is translated as CASSLTGNSGNTIYF.

This chain connects TRBV7-6 to TRBJ2-5, with D perhaps matching TRBD1 (6 bases). Germline-derived CDR1 and CDR2 are SGHVS and FNYEAQ. The CDR3 sequence is 15 residues long. With 5 bases removed from V and 1 base from J, the gap between germline ends came to 14 bases. CDR3 protein: CASSRTVNSQETQYF. CDR3 DNA sequence: TGTGCCAGCAGCCGGACAGTAAACTCCCAAGAGACCCAGTACTTC.

CDR3 DNA: TGTGCCAGCAGTTTACAGGGTTTTTATCAGCCCCAGCATTTT. Protein product: CASSLQGFYQPQHF. The rearrangement joins TRBV6-2 or TRBV6-3 to TRBJ1-5; tentative D call: TRBD1 (6 bases). Trimming took 4 bases from V and 5 from J, leaving 12 bases between them. The CDR3 length is 14 residues. The germline V gene has CDR1 MNHEY and CDR2 SVGEGT.

The J gene is TRBJ2-5, the V gene TRBV30; perhaps TRBD2 as D (6 bases). Germline V gene sequence: CDR1 GTSNPN, CDR2 SVGIG (reference sequence). Trimming took 2 bases from V and 5 from J, leaving 15 bases between them. The length of the CDR3 is 14 residues. This chain's CDR3 is CAWSPRRGVETQYF. For the CDR3, the DNA is TGTGCCTGGAGTCCTCGTCGCGGGGTCGAGACCCAGTACTTC.

The rearrangement links TRBV7-9 to TRBJ2-6; weak D call: TRBD2 (5 bases). V dropped 5 bases and J dropped 4 bases, with 21 bases sitting between them. The length of the CDR3 is 18 residues. CDR1 and CDR2 from the germline V gene are SEHNR and FQNEAQ (reference sequence). The CDR3 DNA reads TGTGCCAGCAGCCCCTGGGGTCGGGGAGTAAGAGGGGCCAACGTCCTGACTTTC. It encodes CASSPWGRGVRGANVLTF.

This sequence joins TRBV30 and TRBJ2-5; 7 bases are shared with TRBD2. The germline gives CDR1 GTSNPN, CDR2 SVGIG (reference sequence). The V gene end was trimmed by 0 bases and the J gene end by 4 bases; junction bases not matched to a gene: 5. The CDR3 spans 14 residues. The CDR3 region has the DNA TGTGCCTGGAGTGTAGGGCTAGCGGTAGAGACCCAGTACTTC. Translating it yields CAWSVGLAVETQYF.

The chain carries TRBV11-3 and TRBJ2-7; 11 bases line up with TRBD2. V lost 1 base and J lost 6; bases outside the gene matches: 5. The germline CDR1 and CDR2 sequences are SGHNT and YENEEA. The CDR3 runs to 15 residues. The CDR3, as DNA: TGTGCCAGCAGCTTAGGACTAGCGGGGCTGGTCGAGCAGTACTTC. This translates into CASSLGLAGLVEQYF.

This sequence joins TRBV6-5 and TRBJ2-2; no definite D call. Trimming cost V 7 bases and J 6 bases, with 15 bases left between them. This CDR3 contains 14 residues. Germline assignment: CDR1 MNHEY and CDR2 SVGAGI. CDR3 nucleotide sequence: TGTGCCAGCACCCAAACGGCGGTGGCCGGGGAGCTGTTTTTT. It codes for CASTQTAVAGELFF.

V and J are TRBV29-1 and TRBJ2-3; the match to TRBD2 covers 12 bases. V lost 2 bases and J lost 3; bases outside the gene matches: 3. Germline assignment: CDR1 SQVTM and CDR2 ANQGSEA. The CDR3 spans 15 residues. The CDR3 DNA follows: TGCAGCGTTGAACCCCTAGCGGGGGGGACAGATACGCAGTATTTT. The encoded protein is CSVEPLAGGTDTQYF.

A single count supports this clone. This chain links TRBV12-3 or TRBV12-4 with TRBJ1-2, with D possibly being TRBD1 (5 bases). The V gene lost 1 base and the J gene lost 8 bases, with 8 bases spanning the gap. This CDR3 spans 12 amino acids. The DNA for the CDR3 is TGTGCCAGCAGTTTAGAGGGGAACGGCTACACCTTC. It specifies CASSLEGNGYTF.

V is TRBV5-1 and J is TRBJ2-3; weak D call: TRBD2 (5 bases). CDR1 is SGHRS, CDR2 YFSETQ, per germline. V shed 1 base and J shed 8 bases, with 11 bases lying between them. The CDR3 totals 13 residues. This CDR3 reads CASSLSGRATQYF. The CDR3 coding sequence is TGCGCCAGCAGCTTGTCGGGGAGAGCTACGCAGTATTTT. The complete variable domain, with remaining parts taken from reference TRBV5-1 and TRBJ2-3, reads KAGVTQTPRYLIKTRGQQVTLSCSPISGHRSVSWYQQTPGQGLQFLFEYFSETQRNKGNFPGRFSGRQFSNSRSEMNVSTLELGDSALYLCASSLSGRATQYFGPGTRLTVL.

The chain combines TRBV6-2 or TRBV6-3 with TRBJ1-5, with D perhaps TRBD1 (5 bases). The germline V and J ends were trimmed by 2 bases and 5 bases, with 13 bases remaining between them. The CDR3 has 15 amino acids. Germline-derived CDR1 and CDR2 are MNHEY and SVGEGT. CDR3 protein: CASSYTAGIDQPQHF. As DNA, the CDR3 is TGTGCCAGCAGTTACACTGCAGGGATCGATCAGCCCCAGCATTTT.

V and J are TRBV11-2 and TRBJ2-3; D call uncertain. With 7 bases removed from V and 4 bases from J, the gap between germline ends came to 9 bases. The CDR3 has 12 residues. Germline CDR1 reads SGHAT; CDR2 reads FQNNGV. CDR3 DNA sequence: TGTGCCAGCATCTCCCAGGCAGATACGCAGTATTTT. Residues: CASISQADTQYF.

The rearrangement uses TRBV30 and TRBJ1-6, with D possibly matching TRBD1 (5 bases). CDR3 length: 14 amino acids. The germline V gene has CDR1 GTSNPN and CDR2 SVGIG (reference sequence). V lost 2 bases, J lost 6 bases, and 11 bases lay in between. The CDR3, as DNA: TGTGCCTGGAGTTCAGGACAAACTAATTCACCCCTCCACTTT. It encodes CAWSSGQTNSPLHF. Using reference TRBV30 and TRBJ1-6 for the parts outside the CDR3, the full variable domain is SQTIHQWPATLVQPVGSPLSLECTVEGTSNPNLYWYRQAAGRGLQLLFYSVGIGQISSEVPQNLSASRPQDRQFILSSKKLLLSDSGFYLCAWSSGQTNSPLHFGNGTRLTVT.

J is TRBJ2-3 and V is TRBV7-2, with D unresolved. V lost 4 bases, J lost 4 bases, and 15 bases lay in between. This CDR3 has 15 amino acids. Germline loops: CDR1 SGHTA, CDR2 FQGNSA. The CDR3 loop reads CASSSPRPLADTQYF. The DNA for the CDR3 is TGTGCCAGCAGCTCCCCCAGGCCCTTGGCAGATACGCAGTATTTT.